The entry below gives a single TCR beta chain sequence along with its context. The table came from immunoSEQ multiplex PCR; TCRdb's copy has only in-frame clones and leaves some out. The profile shows roughly 290,000 clones, 89% of them singletons. Germline trimming cut 2 bases from V and 10 bases from J; bases unmatched to any gene: 3. The germline CDR1 and CDR2 sequences are ENHRY and SYGVKD. The CDR3 covers 14 residues. The data are from a study of blood T cell repertoires in COVID-19. Overall study context: The analysed material was cDNA or gDNA that came from T cells, B-cell-depleted T cells, or PBMCs.

V is TRBV10-3 and J is TRBJ1-6; 9 bases fit TRBD1. This receptor was taken from a woman aged 40 to 49 who had recovered from COVID-19. The specimen sequenced was PBMCs or T cells enriched from blood (not recorded which). In DNA, the CDR3 is TGTGCCATCAGTGAGCGGACAGGGGTATCACCCCTCCACTTT. It is translated as CAISERTGVSPLHF.